The 9 T cell receptor beta chains below were found in one sample sequenced in a study of T cells in Graves' hyperthyroidism and ophthalmopathy. Regions amplified from RNA transcripts were the TCR beta CDR3 regions. TCR CDR3 underwent first-round RT-PCR with the HTBI primer set. TCRdb re-analysed the multiplex PCR reads in MiXCR, keeping a single row per CDR3 protein. The sample lists roughly 650,000 distinct CDR3 sequences, roughly a sixth occurring once. Sequencing used blood. These receptors originate from a woman aged 40 to 50 with Graves' ophthalmopathy.

This clonotype was seen at least ten times. V and J are TRBV2 and TRBJ2-3, with D maybe TRBD2 (6 bases). Trimming left V 3 bases short and J 4 bases short, with 11 bases between. From germline, CDR1 is SNHLY and CDR2 FYNNEI. The CDR3 spans 14 residues. Here the CDR3 reads CASSEGAGPDTQYF. CDR3 in DNA: TGTGCCAGCAGTGAGGGAGCGGGCCCAGATACGCAGTATTTT.

At least ten counts were recorded for this clonotype. The chain carries TRBV2 and TRBJ2-7, with 9 bases lining up with TRBD2. V lost 4 bases, J lost 3 bases, and 13 bases stayed unmatched. Germline V gene lookup returns CDR1 SNHLY and CDR2 FYNNEI. The length of the CDR3 is 17 residues. CDR3 in amino acids: CASSAQPLAGTHYEQYF. CDR3 in DNA: TGTGCCAGCAGTGCCCAACCTCTAGCGGGGACACACTACGAGCAGTACTTC. Complete variable domain (other parts from reference TRBV2 and TRBJ2-7): EPEVTQTPSHQVTQMGQEVILRCVPISNHLYFYWYRQILGQKVEFLVSFYNNEISEKSEIFDDQFSVERPDGSNFTLKIRSTKLEDSAMYFCASSAQPLAGTHYEQYFGPGTRLTVT.

This clonotype has ten or more counts. J is TRBJ1-1 and V is TRBV20-1, with D possibly TRBD1 on 5 matching bases. The CDR3 length is 14 residues. CDR1 is DFQATT and CDR2 is SNEGSKA in the germline V gene (reference sequence). V lost 0 bases and J lost 4, with 12 bases in between. The CDR3 bases are TGCAGTGCTAGAGATTCGGGGGGTCCCACTGAAGCTTTCTTT. The encoded protein is CSARDSGGPTEAFF.

About this clonotype: The junction and the germline gene differ at one end; a read error may be behind it. The chain links TRBV10-3 to TRBJ2-2; 8 bases map to TRBD1. Germline V gene lookup returns CDR1 ENHRY and CDR2 SYGVKD. The CDR3 runs 15 residues. This CDR3 is CASSPQGALTGELFF. The CDR3 DNA follows: TGTGCCAGCAGTCCTCAGGGGGCTTTAACCGGGGAGCTGTTTTTT.

This clonotype was seen at least ten times. The chain links TRBV3-1 to TRBJ1-2; 8 nucleotides line up with TRBD1. V trimming: 0 bases; J trimming: 4 bases; junction bases outside the gene matches: 7. The CDR3 runs to 16 residues. Germline CDR1 LGHDT, CDR2 YNNKEL (reference sequence). CDR3 in DNA: TGTGCCAGCAGCCAAGATGGAGCAGGGGGCGTCTATGGCTACACCTTC. Amino acid sequence: CASSQDGAGGVYGYTF. Supplemented by reference TRBV3-1 and TRBJ1-2, the full variable domain reads DTAVSQTPKYLVTQMGNDKSIKCEQNLGHDTMYWYKQDSKKFLKIMFSYNNKELIINETVPNRFSPKSPDKAHLNLHINSLELGDSAVYFCASSQDGAGGVYGYTFGSGTRLTVV.

The V gene is TRBV7-2, the J gene TRBJ1-2; D unclear. The CDR3 is 15 residues long. Germline CDR1 reads SGHTA; CDR2 reads FQGNSA. V was trimmed by 5 bases and J by 5 bases, leaving 18 bases between them. CDR3 in DNA: TGTGCCAGCAGCCCTTCTGTGATCCCGGAGTATGGCTACACCTTC. Translating it yields CASSPSVIPEYGYTF.

This clonotype has at least ten counts. In DNA form, the CDR3 reads TGCGCCAGCAAAGGCGGGACGCTGAGACACACCGGGGAGCTGTTTTTT. The encoded protein is CASKGGTLRHTGELFF. This chain uses TRBV5-1 with TRBJ2-2; perhaps TRBD2 as D (6 bases). This CDR3 has 16 amino acids. From germline, CDR1 is SGHRS and CDR2 YFSETQ. Trimming removed 6 bases from V and 3 bases from J, with 18 bases in between.

The chain carries TRBV27 and TRBJ2-3; possibly TRBD2 for D (5 bases). Trimming removed 4 bases from V and 2 bases from J, with 16 bases in between. Germline V gene sequence: CDR1 MNHEY, CDR2 SMNVEV (reference sequence). The CDR3 covers 16 residues. CDR3 bases: TGTGCCAGCAGTTCACTAAGCGGCACTTTCACAGATACGCAGTATTTT. Translating gives CASSSLSGTFTDTQYF.

Only a few counts were recorded for this clonotype. This sequence joins TRBV5-4 and TRBJ2-5; possible D gene TRBD1, 6 bases. Germline loops: CDR1 SGHNT, CDR2 YYREEE (reference sequence). The CDR3 runs 15 residues. Trimming removed 4 bases at V and 2 bases at J, with 15 bases between. The CDR3 is CASSPPGQPQETQYF. CDR3 nucleotides: TGTGCCAGCAGCCCACCCGGACAGCCTCAAGAGACCCAGTACTTC. The entire variable domain, with the rest obtained from reference TRBV5-4 and TRBJ2-5, is as follows: ETGVTQSPTHLIKTRGQQVTLRCSSQSGHNTVSWYQQALGQGPQFIFQYYREEENGRGNFPPRFSGLQFPNYSSELNVNALELDDSALYLCASSPPGQPQETQYFGPGTRLLVL.